These 21 T cell receptor beta chains were sequenced from one sample in a study of T cell responses to AZD1222 COVID-19 vaccine listed by TCRdb under 2021. Library method: the immunoSEQ multiplex PCR assay. TCRdb took this table from immuneACCESS and kept in-frame rearrangements with V and J called. Such tables lack part of the clones; where checked against another copy, unresolved V genes explain under half of the gap, and the rest is unexplained. This sample is represented by about 100,000 clones; roughly 86% of them were singletons. The ten most abundant clones make up roughly 4.2% of the sample. What the time point label conveys for this sample: baseline before first vaccination. Explained via the paper, the treatment or condition label denotes: meningococcal conjugate vaccine given as trial control. Sequenced here: peripheral blood, sampled on day 0 of MenACWY control vaccination. These receptors were taken from an adult in good health.

The chain uses TRBV19 and TRBJ1-6, with TRBD1 identical over 9 bases. Per the germline V gene, CDR1 is LNHDA and CDR2 is SQIVND (reference sequence). This CDR3 spans 15 amino acids. V was pared by 1 base and J by 5 bases, with 0 bases of the junction left unmatched. The CDR3 region has the DNA TGTGCCAGTAGTATAGGGGACAGGGATAATTCACCCCTCCACTTT. Its protein product is CASSIGDRDNSPLHF.

The gene calls are TRBV15 and TRBJ2-3, with no clear D. This CDR3 has 17 residues. In germline, CDR1 is LNHNV, CDR2 YYDKDF (reference sequence). The V end was cut by 0 bases, the J end by 6 bases, with 19 bases between. DNA of the CDR3: TGTGCCACCAGCAGAGAAAGGAATCAGGCACTGGGGGATACGCAGTATTTT. It codes for CATSRERNQALGDTQYF. Full variable domain (rest looked up from reference TRBV15 and TRBJ2-3): DAMVIQNPRYQVTQFGKPVTLSCSQTLNHNVMYWYQQKSSQAPKLLFHYYDKDFNNEADTPDNFQSRRPNTSFCFLDIRSPGLGDTAMYLCATSRERNQALGDTQYFGPGTRLTVL.

The chain recombines TRBV10-2 with TRBJ2-5; 7 bases are a match to TRBD1. Germline V gene data show CDR1 as WSHSY and CDR2 as SAAADI. The CDR3 extends over 13 amino acids. Trimming cost V 6 bases and J 7 bases; bases outside gene matches: 8. CDR3 region: CASSEDRPVTQYF. The CDR3 DNA is TGCGCCAGCAGCGAGGACAGGCCCGTGACCCAGTACTTC.

This clone was observed a single time. Other DNA sequences in the sample encode the same CDR3. The rearrangement links TRBV5-1 to TRBJ1-6, with 8 bases aligning to TRBD1. Trimming removed 3 bases from V and 7 bases from J; junction bases left unmatched: 3. CDR3 size: 14 residues. Germline lookup yields CDR1 SGHRS and CDR2 YFSETQ. CDR3 sequence (DNA): TGCGCCAGCAGCTCAGGACAGGGAAATTCACCCCTCCACTTT. It yields the protein CASSSGQGNSPLHF.

V usage is TRBV7-2 and J usage is TRBJ1-1; maybe TRBD1 (5 bases). V shed 3 bases and J shed 3 bases, with 8 bases lying between them. This CDR3 has 13 amino acids. Germline assignment: CDR1 SGHTA and CDR2 FQGNSA. The CDR3 is CASSFWGDTEAFF. CDR3 nucleotides: TGTGCCAGCAGCTTCTGGGGGGACACTGAAGCTTTCTTT.

This clone has just a few counts. The chain recombines TRBV19 with TRBJ2-7, with a tentative D call TRBD1 (6 bases). CDR1 and CDR2 from the germline V gene are LNHDA and SQIVND (reference sequence). The V end lost 8 bases, the J end lost 3 bases, and 8 bases lay between the germline ends. This CDR3 region has 11 residues. CDR3 residues: CASRDNYEQYF. In DNA, the CDR3 is TGTGCCAGTCGGGACAACTACGAGCAGTACTTC. Filled out from reference TRBV19 and TRBJ2-7, the complete variable domain reads DGGITQSPKYLFRKEGQNVTLSCEQNLNHDAMYWYRQDPGQGLRLIYYSQIVNDFQKGDIAEGYSVSREKKESFPLTVTSAQKNPTAFYLCASRDNYEQYFGPGTRLTVT.

The V and J genes are TRBV7-2 and TRBJ1-1; 9 nucleotides line up with TRBD1. The J segment lost 5 bases and the V segment lost 3 bases, leaving 4 bases of the junction unmatched. The CDR3 runs 14 residues. Germline V gene sequence: CDR1 SGHTA, CDR2 FQGNSA. CDR3 residues: CASSFRDRATEAFF. Written as DNA, the CDR3 is TGTGCCAGCAGCTTCCGGGACAGGGCTACTGAAGCTTTCTTT.

This rearrangement joins TRBV3-1 (or the pseudogene TRBV3-2) to TRBJ1-1; D may be TRBD1 (6 bases). The CDR3 runs 13 residues. Deletions cut 5 bases from V and 10 bases from J, with 17 bases between. CDR1 is LGHDT and CDR2 is YNNKEL in the germline V gene (reference sequence). This CDR3 is CASSVYRAPVAFF. In DNA form, the CDR3 reads TGTGCCAGCAGCGTCTACAGGGCACCGGTAGCTTTCTTT.

The chain recombines TRBV9 with TRBJ2-1; D possibly corresponds to TRBD2 (6 bases). The CDR3 contains 12 residues. The germline CDR1 and CDR2 sequences are SGDLS and YYNGEE. V shed 4 bases and J shed 9 bases, with 11 bases lying between them. The DNA for the CDR3 is TGTGCCAGCAGCCCGGGGCGGGGTGAGCAGTTCTTC. Amino acid sequence: CASSPGRGEQFF.

The chain recombines TRBV6-1 with TRBJ2-7, with D perhaps TRBD2 (6 bases). The germline V gene encodes CDR1 MNHNS and CDR2 SASEGT. The CDR3 covers 12 residues. V was cut by 3 bases and J by 3 bases, with 6 bases left in between. In DNA form, the CDR3 reads TGTGCCAGCAGTGAGGGGGGCTACGAGCAGTACTTC. Translating gives CASSEGGYEQYF.

The gene calls are TRBV11-2 and TRBJ1-6, with a tentative D call TRBD1 (5 bases). CDR1 and CDR2 (germline): SGHAT, FQNNGV. The CDR3 is 13 amino acids. V lost 6 bases and J 10 bases, leaving 13 bases between the germline ends. CDR3 protein: CASSSAGNSPLHF. The CDR3 nucleotides read TGTGCCAGCAGTTCGGCAGGGAACTCACCCCTCCACTTT.

The J gene is TRBJ1-2, the V gene TRBV4-3; unclear D gene. The CDR3 length is 15 residues. With 0 bases removed from V and 1 base from J, the gap between germline ends came to 9 bases. Germline V gene lookup returns CDR1 LGHNA and CDR2 YSLEER. The CDR3 sequence: CASSQERAFNYGYTF. CDR3 bases: TGCGCCAGCAGCCAAGAACGGGCATTTAACTATGGCTACACCTTC.

The chain combines TRBV6-2 or TRBV6-3 with TRBJ1-1, with D tentatively TRBD1 (5 bases). From germline, CDR1 is MNHEY and CDR2 SVGEGT. The ends were cut back, 6 bases at V and 0 bases at J, with 17 bases in the middle. The CDR3 consists of 16 residues. The CDR3 region has the DNA TGTGCCAGCAGCCCCCATGAGGGGTACATGAACACTGAAGCTTTCTTT. This encodes CASSPHEGYMNTEAFF.

V and J are TRBV5-1 and TRBJ1-1, with unresolved D. Germline V lookup: CDR1 SGHRS, CDR2 YFSETQ. This CDR3 is 12 amino acids long. The ends were cut back, 0 bases at V and 8 bases at J, with 8 bases in the middle. CDR3 coding DNA: TGCGCCAGCAGCTTGGAGGGCAGGGAAGCTTTCTTT. Translating it yields CASSLEGREAFF.

The chain combines TRBV4-3 with TRBJ2-5; no firm D call. V gave up 1 base and J gave up 5 bases, with 11 bases separating them. The V gene's germline CDR1 is LGHNA and CDR2 YSLEER. This CDR3 region has 14 residues. This CDR3 reads CASSQGSGKETQYF. The CDR3 DNA sequence: TGCGCCAGCAGCCAAGGGAGTGGTAAGGAGACCCAGTACTTC.

The J gene is TRBJ2-5, the V gene TRBV7-6, with TRBD1 matching over 10 bases. The CDR3 has 20 amino acids. V shed 2 bases, J shed 2 bases, and the junction held 17 bases outside the gene matches. Germline V gene data show CDR1 as SGHVS and CDR2 as FNYEAQ. In DNA form, the CDR3 reads TGTGCCAGCAGCTTACGGACCCCCGGTGGGGACAGGGGAGTTCAAGAGACCCAGTACTTC. Protein: CASSLRTPGGDRGVQETQYF.

The rearrangement uses TRBV7-9 and TRBJ2-7; D uncertain. V lost 5 bases to trimming and J lost 0 bases, with 11 bases between them. The CDR3 spans 14 residues. CDR1 SEHNR and CDR2 FQNEAQ come from the germline V gene (reference sequence). This chain's CDR3 is CASSPAPSSYEQYF. The CDR3 DNA sequence: TGTGCCAGCAGCCCCGCGCCGAGCTCCTACGAGCAGTACTTC.

V is TRBV6-5 and J is TRBJ1-1; perhaps TRBD1 as D (5 bases). CDR1 MNHEY and CDR2 SVGAGI come from the germline V gene. The germline V and J ends were trimmed by 3 bases and 8 bases, with 7 bases remaining between them. The CDR3 has 11 amino acids. The DNA of the CDR3 is TGTGCCAGCAGTTATTGGGGGGAAGCTTTCTTT. Translating it yields CASSYWGEAFF.

V gene TRBV15 combines with J gene TRBJ1-4; weak D call: TRBD1 (5 bases). V was trimmed by 4 bases and J by 4 bases, leaving 7 bases between them. CDR1 is LNHNV and CDR2 is YYDKDF in the germline V gene (reference sequence). The length of the CDR3 is 13 residues. In DNA form, the CDR3 reads TGTGCCACCAGCACAGGGTTTAATGAAAAACTGTTTTTT. Its protein product is CATSTGFNEKLFF.

CDR3: CATSPGTYSGANVLTF. DNA of the CDR3: TGTGCCACCAGTCCAGGGACCTACTCTGGGGCCAACGTCCTGACTTTC. The chain uses TRBV24-1 and TRBJ2-6; D is possibly TRBD1 or TRBD2 (5 bases each). V was trimmed by 6 bases and J by 0 bases, leaving 11 bases between them. Germline loops: CDR1 KGHDR, CDR2 SFDVKD. This CDR3 has 16 residues.

J is TRBJ1-5 and V is TRBV28, with D uncertain. This CDR3 is 10 amino acids long. Germline CDR1 is MDHEN and CDR2 is SYDVKM. Deletions cut 5 bases from V and 6 bases from J, with 2 bases between. The CDR3 loop is CASSIQPQHF. The CDR3 bases are TGTGCCAGCAGTATTCAGCCCCAGCATTTT.